The entry below gives a single T cell receptor (beta chain) sequence along with its context. Its specificity is unknown. This sample is drawn from a study of blood T cells in healthy people across ages. The second PCR ran roughly 7 to 12 cycles with a sample-barcoded 5' primer and J-beta primers. TCRdb used MiXCR to reprocess the 5' RACE reads, holding one entry per CDR3 protein. Of more than 1.4 million distinct CDR3 sequences in the sample, roughly 40% are singletons; the top ten hold approximately 7.9%. Sample donors were healthy Caucasian individuals that came from Russia, aged roughly 6 to 95. Isolation recovered at least 6 million PBMCs from every sample. Trimming took 7 bases from V and 6 from J, leaving 16 bases between them. CDR3 length: 14 amino acids. General study results and limits: Older individuals had lower TCR beta diversity per million T cells (the decline was roughly linear).

Sequencing was done on a sample of blood. The sequence came from a woman between 18 and 30 years old in good health. The genes are TRBV12-3 or TRBV12-4 and TRBJ2-1, with unresolved D. The CDR3 region has the DNA TGTGCCAGCACCTGGGCTGGACGGAGCAATGAGCAGTTCTTC. Translating it yields CASTWAGRSNEQFF.